The 21 T cell receptor beta chains listed next were all sequenced from one sample in a study of CD8 T cells in ankylosing spondylitis. TCRdb processed the 5' RACE reads anew with MiXCR; each CDR3 protein has one entry. The sample lists about 36,000 distinct CDR3 sequences; 6% were seen once. The sample consisted of blood, either unsorted or a sorted T cell fraction (not recorded which). Receptors were obtained from a male donor with ankylosing spondylitis or in good health (not recorded which).

This clonotype occurred a few times. V gene TRBV2 combines with J gene TRBJ2-2, with D perhaps TRBD1 (5 bases). The CDR3 loop spans 14 amino acids. Per germline, CDR1 SNHLY and CDR2 FYNNEI. The V end was cut by 11 bases, the J end by 1 base, with 14 bases between. CDR3 sequence reads: CAGQAGRNTGELFF. CDR3 coding DNA: TGTGCCGGTCAGGCAGGGCGGAACACCGGGGAGCTGTTTTTT.

This clonotype was seen many times. The J gene is TRBJ2-3, the V gene TRBV5-5; D gene unclear. The CDR3 has 16 amino acids. The germline V gene has CDR1 SGHKS and CDR2 YYEKEE (reference sequence). Trimming removed 4 bases from V and 2 bases from J, with 17 bases in between. CDR3 sequence reads: CASSPNPLPNTDTQYF. The CDR3 nucleotides are TGTGCCAGCAGCCCTAATCCCCTCCCCAACACAGATACGCAGTATTTT.

This clonotype was recorded many times. The V and J genes are TRBV11-1 and TRBJ2-1; perhaps TRBD2 as D (7 bases). The germline V and J ends were trimmed by 6 bases and 4 bases, with 28 bases remaining between them. From germline, CDR1 is SGHAT and CDR2 FQDESV (reference sequence). The length of the CDR3 is 19 residues. Written as DNA, the CDR3 is TGTGCCAGCAGGGGCGACAGGTTACTAACGGGAGGCTTGTACAATGAGCAGTTCTTC. Its protein product is CASRGDRLLTGGLYNEQFF.

This clonotype has a count of ten or more. The DNA of the CDR3 is TGTGCCAGCAGATACTTACGGACAGGGGGCGACGAGCAGTACTTC. It yields the protein CASRYLRTGGDEQYF. V usage is TRBV2 and J usage is TRBJ2-7; 11 nucleotides match TRBD1. The V segment lost 6 bases and the J segment 5 bases; nucleotides outside the gene matches: 9. Germline CDR1 reads SNHLY; CDR2 reads FYNNEI. The CDR3 totals 15 residues.

This clonotype was counted many times. V gene TRBV12-3 or TRBV12-4 combines with J gene TRBJ2-1; perhaps TRBD1 as D (7 bases). CDR3 length equals 19 residues. V was trimmed by 1 base and J by 4 bases, leaving 23 bases between them. In DNA, the CDR3 is TGTGCCAGCAGTTTAGTGCAGGGAGGACGCGGGACAGATTACAATGAGCAGTTCTTC. This sequence encodes CASSLVQGGRGTDYNEQFF.

This clonotype was picked up many times. V usage is TRBV3-1 and J usage is TRBJ2-7; no firm D call. Trimming removed 2 bases from V and 0 bases from J, with 5 bases in between. The germline gives CDR1 LGHDT, CDR2 YNNKEL (reference sequence). This CDR3 region has 13 residues. In DNA, the CDR3 is TGTGCCAGCAGCCAAACCCCCTCCTACGAGCAGTACTTC. Encoded protein: CASSQTPSYEQYF.

Comments on this clonotype: A read error may be the cause here, since a much bigger clone is one base away. The chain recombines TRBV10-3 with TRBJ2-2, with unresolved D. With 4 bases removed from V and 6 bases from J, the gap between germline ends came to 9 bases. Per germline, CDR1 ENHRY and CDR2 SYGVKD. CDR3 length equals 13 residues. The CDR3, as DNA: TGTGCCATCAGTGTGCGAAACGCCGGGGAGCTGTTTTTT. It is translated as CAISVRNAGELFF.

A remark on this clonotype: The CDR3 does not close with the conserved phenylalanine or tryptophan, likely indicating a read error. The V call is TRBV20-1, the J call TRBJ2-5; D might be TRBD2 (5 bases). From germline, CDR1 is DFQATT and CDR2 SNEGSKA (reference sequence). The CDR3 totals 14 residues. CDR3 region: CSARDGRRGETQYL. CDR3 nucleotide sequence: TGCAGTGCTAGAGACGGTCGACGGGGAGAGACTCAGTACCTC.

This clonotype was counted many times. J is TRBJ1-5 and V is TRBV28; 11 nucleotides agree with TRBD1. CDR3 length: 15 amino acids. Germline CDR1 MDHEN, CDR2 SYDVKM. The trim removed 2 bases at V and 5 bases at J, leaving 2 bases unmatched. CDR3 region: CASSLQGQGDQPQHF. As DNA, the CDR3 is TGTGCCAGCAGTTTACAGGGACAGGGGGATCAGCCCCAGCATTTT.

This clonotype qualifies as medium-sized. The chain combines TRBV12-3 or TRBV12-4 with TRBJ2-7; D uncertain. The ends were cut back, 7 bases at V and 1 base at J, with 14 bases in the middle. The CDR3 totals 14 residues. CDR3 loop: CASTKGRYSYEQYF. The CDR3 coding sequence is TGTGCCAGCACTAAAGGCCGGTATTCCTACGAGCAGTACTTC.

The table lists this clonotype with many counts. The CDR3 DNA sequence: TGCGCCAGCAGCCAAGGGTGGGACTACGAGCAGTACTTC. This encodes CASSQGWDYEQYF. This rearrangement joins TRBV4-1 to TRBJ2-7; the D is unclear. CDR1 and CDR2 (germline): MGHRA, YSYEKL. The length of the CDR3 is 13 residues. V lost 1 base and J 3 bases, leaving 7 bases between the germline ends.

The sample holds many counts of this clonotype. The chain links TRBV10-3 to TRBJ2-3; TRBD2 matches at 13 bases. This CDR3 region has 17 residues. Germline assignment: CDR1 ENHRY and CDR2 SYGVKD. Trimming cost V 6 bases and J 0 bases; bases outside gene matches: 6. The CDR3 spells CAIRRTSGSASTDTQYF. The CDR3 DNA follows: TGTGCCATCAGGAGGACTAGCGGGAGTGCTAGCACAGATACGCAGTATTTT.

This clonotype was counted ten times or more. V and J are TRBV12-3 or TRBV12-4 and TRBJ1-5, with D perhaps TRBD1 (6 bases). The CDR3 covers 14 residues. V lost 6 bases and J lost 5, with 14 bases in between. CDR3 nucleotide sequence: TGTGCCAGCAGGATACAGGGAACGGATCAGCCCCAGCATTTT. It codes for CASRIQGTDQPQHF.

This clonotype was counted ten times or more. This sequence joins TRBV11-2 and TRBJ2-1; no reliable D call. Trimming pared 4 bases from V and 1 base from J, leaving 11 bases between. Germline CDR1 is SGHAT and CDR2 is FQNNGV. The CDR3 has 15 residues. CDR3 loop: CASSSPDISYNEQFF. CDR3 sequence (DNA): TGTGCCAGCAGCTCGCCCGACATTTCCTACAATGAGCAGTTCTTC.

This clonotype was seen many times. The rearrangement links TRBV2 to TRBJ2-5, with D perhaps given as TRBD1 or TRBD2 (5 bases each). With 7 bases removed from V and 1 base from J, the gap between germline ends came to 7 bases. The CDR3 covers 12 residues. Germline lookup yields CDR1 SNHLY and CDR2 FYNNEI. The CDR3 DNA follows: TGTGCCAGCAAGGGACCCCAAGAGACCCAGTACTTC. It specifies CASKGPQETQYF.

The sample holds many counts of this clonotype. The J gene is TRBJ2-1, the V gene TRBV19; D unclear. With 7 bases removed from V and 5 bases from J, the gap between germline ends came to 6 bases. Per germline, CDR1 LNHDA and CDR2 SQIVND (reference sequence). The CDR3 contains 11 residues. CDR3 nucleotide sequence: TGTGCCAGTAAGAGAGACAATGAGCAGTTCTTC. Its protein product is CASKRDNEQFF.

The table lists this clonotype with many counts. The chain employs TRBV7-2 and TRBJ2-1, with D hard to call. Germline values: CDR1 SGHTA, CDR2 FQGNSA. The V end was cut by 3 bases, the J end by 10 bases, with 10 bases between. The CDR3 length is 12 residues. CDR3 loop: CASSLSVGEQFF. The CDR3 nucleotides read TGTGCCAGCAGCTTGAGTGTGGGGGAGCAGTTCTTC.

At least ten counts were recorded for this clonotype. This chain connects TRBV20-1 to TRBJ2-3; 7 bases fit TRBD2. Losses at the gene ends were 4 bases for V and 6 bases for J; bases not matched to a gene: 13. Germline CDR1 and CDR2: DFQATT and SNEGSKA (reference sequence). The CDR3 is made up of 15 amino acids. The chain's CDR3 is CSATLRAGAFDTQYF. The CDR3 nucleotides read TGCAGTGCTACCCTTAGGGCGGGAGCTTTTGATACGCAGTATTTT.

By sample share, this clonotype is medium-sized (0.01 to 0.1%). The chain carries TRBV20-1 and TRBJ2-7; 12 nucleotides match TRBD2. The germline V gene encodes CDR1 DFQATT and CDR2 SNEGSKA (reference sequence). CDR3 size: 14 residues. After removal of 6 bases from V and 2 bases from J, the junction contained 5 bases not matched to a gene. CDR3: CSAPLAGGPYEQYF. The CDR3, as DNA: TGCAGTGCCCCGCTAGCGGGAGGGCCCTACGAGCAGTACTTC.

This clonotype was detected a few times. The chain employs TRBV7-3 and TRBJ2-1; D uncertain. V gave up 1 base and J gave up 4 bases, with 17 bases separating them. This CDR3 contains 17 residues. Germline CDR1 SGHTA, CDR2 FQGTGA. The chain's CDR3 is CASSLRAKGIPYNEQFF. CDR3 DNA: TGTGCCAGCAGCTTAAGGGCAAAAGGGATTCCGTACAATGAGCAGTTCTTC.

This clonotype was seen at least ten times. The genes are TRBV7-9 and TRBJ1-1, with D uncertain. The CDR3 is made up of 13 amino acids. V was clipped by 1 base and J by 1 base, with 4 bases between them. Per the germline V gene, CDR1 is SEHNR and CDR2 is FQNEAQ (reference sequence). The CDR3 nucleotides read TGTGCCAGCAGCTTAGAGGAGAACACTGAAGCTTTCTTT. Its translation is CASSLEENTEAFF. The full variable domain, completed using reference TRBV7-9 and TRBJ1-1, is DTGVSQNPRHKITKRGQNVTFRCDPISEHNRLYWYRQTLGQGPEFLTYFQNEAQLEKSRLLSDRFSAERPKGSFSTLEIQRTEQGDSAMYLCASSLEENTEAFFGQGTRLTVV.